The 30 T cell receptor beta chains in this list originate from one sample, sequenced in a study of early T cells in non-severe SARS-CoV-2 infection. TCRdb independently ran MiXCR on the 5' RACE reads; one entry per CDR3 protein. This sample has about 23,000 distinct CDR3 sequences; about 5% occur once, and the top ten carry about 4.5%. The sample comprised whole blood. Receptors were obtained from an adult who was a healthcare worker with PCR-confirmed SARS-CoV-2 infection or an uninfected control (not recorded which).

This clonotype showed up just a few times. The chain couples TRBV12-3 or TRBV12-4 to TRBJ1-6; 7 nucleotides align to TRBD1. The V gene end was trimmed by 7 bases and the J gene end by 6 bases; junction bases not matched to a gene: 3. The length of the CDR3 is 13 residues. The DNA of the CDR3 is TGTGCCAGCATGAGACAGGGTAATTCACCCCTCCACTTT. This gives the protein CASMRQGNSPLHF.

This clonotype was counted at least ten times. Written as DNA, the CDR3 is TGCGCCAGCAGCCAAGGTTCAGGGTTTGCAACTAATGAAAAACTGTTTTTT. Protein sequence: CASSQGSGFATNEKLFF. This chain uses TRBV4-3 with TRBJ1-4, with TRBD1 as a possible D gene (5 bases). There are 17 residues in the CDR3. Germline CDR1 is LGHNA and CDR2 is YSLEER. V was trimmed by 1 base and J by 0 bases, leaving 12 bases between them.

Worth noting for this clonotype: A much larger clone differs by one base, so this may be a read error. The rearrangement links TRBV5-1 to TRBJ1-1; TRBD1 matches 7 bases. Germline V gives CDR1 SGHRS, CDR2 YFSETQ. This CDR3 has 16 amino acids. V gave up 0 bases and J gave up 6 bases; unmatched junction bases: 11. The CDR3, as DNA: TGCGCCAGCAGCTTGGAGATGGGACAGACTAACGCTGAAGCTTTCTTT. This gives the protein CASSLEMGQTNAEAFF.

Relative to its sample, this clonotype is medium-sized. This sequence joins TRBV14 and TRBJ1-5, with D unresolved. From germline, CDR1 is SGHDN and CDR2 FVKESK. The V gene lost 1 base and the J gene lost 5 bases, with 9 bases spanning the gap. CDR3 length: 14 residues. The CDR3 protein is CASSQVGGDQPQHF. The CDR3, as DNA: TGTGCCAGCAGCCAAGTGGGAGGAGATCAGCCCCAGCATTTT.

This clonotype was seen ten or more times. The chain joins TRBV7-2 to TRBJ2-1; 13 positions agree with TRBD2. J was trimmed by 8 bases and V by 5 bases; bases with no gene match: 6. The CDR3 covers 15 residues. Looked up from germline, CDR1 is SGHTA and CDR2 is FQGNSA. DNA of the CDR3: TGTGCCAGCAGCCCACTAGCGGGGGGGCGGTATGAGCAGTTCTTC. This sequence encodes CASSPLAGGRYEQFF.

This clonotype came up a few times. The chain links TRBV7-9 to TRBJ2-2, with TRBD1 matching over 10 bases. Per the germline V gene, CDR1 is SEHNR and CDR2 is FQNEAQ (reference sequence). J lost 4 bases, V lost 3 bases, and 2 bases had no gene match. The length of the CDR3 is 15 residues. The DNA of the CDR3 is TGTGCCAGCAGCTTGTGGACAGGGGGCACCGGGGAGCTGTTTTTT. It specifies CASSLWTGGTGELFF.

This clonotype was observed at least ten times. V usage is TRBV28 and J usage is TRBJ2-7; no firm D call. Trimming removed 6 bases from V and 4 bases from J, with 16 bases in between. The CDR3 runs 14 residues. Germline assignment: CDR1 MDHEN and CDR2 SYDVKM. CDR3 sequence reads: CASSLTTSGYEQYF. In DNA, the CDR3 is TGTGCCAGCAGCCTTACTACCTCAGGATACGAGCAGTACTTC.

This clonotype was counted between two and nine times. The rearrangement uses TRBV28 and TRBJ2-7, with unresolved D. The CDR3 runs 14 residues. CDR1 and CDR2 (germline): MDHEN, SYDVKM. Trimming stripped 1 base from V and 1 base from J, with 8 bases between. In DNA, the CDR3 is TGTGCCAGCAGTTTATCGACGATGTCCTACGAGCAGTACTTC. Protein: CASSLSTMSYEQYF.

A few counts support this clonotype. The CDR3 region has the DNA TGCAGCGTTCGAACTAGCGGGGGCCACAATGAGCAGTTCTTC. This gives the protein CSVRTSGGHNEQFF. This chain links TRBV29-1 with TRBJ2-1; 11 positions match TRBD2. The ends lost 5 bases at V and 5 bases at J; junction bases unmatched: 5. Germline lookup yields CDR1 SQVTM and CDR2 ANQGSEA. The CDR3 is made up of 14 amino acids.

This clonotype was seen more than once but under ten times. The chain has TRBV10-1 and TRBJ1-1; D gene ambiguous. V shed 1 base and J shed 3 bases, with 6 bases lying between them. The CDR3 spans 13 residues. Germline values: CDR1 WNHNN, CDR2 SYGVQD (reference sequence). The CDR3 nucleotides are TGCGCCAGCAGTGAGTACCGATACACTGAAGCTTTCTTT. It encodes CASSEYRYTEAFF.

This clonotype was seen only once. Given a much more abundant clone one base away, this may be a read error. The chain links TRBV20-1 to TRBJ1-2; maybe TRBD1 (5 bases). Germline V gives CDR1 DFQATT, CDR2 SNEGSKA (reference sequence). The CDR3 is 13 residues long. Trimming took off 4 bases at V and 9 bases at J, with 18 bases between the two ends. CDR3 loop: CSAILPGTASYTF. Written as DNA, the CDR3 is TGCAGTGCTATTCTTCCCGGGACGGCTAGCTACACCTTC.

This clonotype rates as medium-sized. The chain uses TRBV25-1 and TRBJ2-3; no clear D. Per germline, CDR1 MGHDK and CDR2 SYGVNS. This CDR3 has 16 amino acids. Trimming removed 3 bases from V and 3 bases from J, with 16 bases in between. The CDR3 is CASSDGVSMVTDTQYF. DNA for the CDR3: TGTGCCAGCAGTGATGGGGTTTCGATGGTAACAGATACGCAGTATTTT.

Many counts were recorded for this clonotype. The chain joins TRBV20-1 to TRBJ2-3; the match to TRBD2 covers 7 bases. Germline-derived CDR1 and CDR2 are DFQATT and SNEGSKA (reference sequence). This CDR3 region has 16 residues. V lost 0 bases, J lost 3 bases, and 9 bases stayed unmatched. The CDR3 spells CSARDIQRGNTDTQYF. The CDR3 nucleotides read TGCAGTGCTAGAGATATCCAGCGGGGTAATACAGATACGCAGTATTTT.

This clonotype is labeled medium-sized. The chain uses TRBV6-4 and TRBJ2-1, with D unresolved. The CDR3 loop spans 14 amino acids. Trimming shortened V by 0 bases and J by 8 bases, and 11 bases separated the two germline ends. The germline CDR1 and CDR2 sequences are MRHNA and SNTAGT. Written as DNA, the CDR3 is TGTGCCAGCAGTGACTCCGCTCATCGGGATGAGCAGTTCTTC. This encodes CASSDSAHRDEQFF.

This clonotype was counted at least ten times. The chain couples TRBV4-2 to TRBJ2-5; 8 bases fit TRBD2. The V gene's germline CDR1 is LGHNA and CDR2 YNFKEQ. V was pared by 4 bases and J by 5 bases, with 12 bases of the junction left unmatched. The CDR3 contains 16 residues. CDR3 DNA sequence: TGTGCCAGCAGCCGAGAGCCGGGACTAGGATTTGAGACCCAGTACTTC. This translates into CASSREPGLGFETQYF.

This clonotype appeared many times. The chain uses TRBV20-1 and TRBJ2-1; D is unresolved. V was shortened by 3 bases and J by 5 bases, with 14 bases between the two germline ends. CDR3 length equals 14 residues. Germline V lookup: CDR1 DFQATT, CDR2 SNEGSKA (reference sequence). DNA for the CDR3: TGCAGTGCTAGCCCCGGGCAGGATCACAATGAGCAGTTCTTC. Its translation is CSASPGQDHNEQFF.

This clonotype has ten or more counts. The chain links TRBV20-1 to TRBJ2-1, with D possibly TRBD1 on 5 matching bases. V shed 6 bases and J shed 6 bases, with 18 bases lying between them. CDR1 is DFQATT and CDR2 is SNEGSKA in the germline V gene (reference sequence). The CDR3 extends over 14 amino acids. The chain's CDR3 is CSATQVRSVNEQFF. The CDR3 DNA follows: TGCAGTGCAACACAGGTTAGGTCCGTCAATGAGCAGTTCTTC.

This clonotype occurred a few times. V and J are TRBV6-5 and TRBJ1-6; D remains unclear. The V end was cut by 2 bases, the J end by 5 bases, with 7 bases between. There are 14 residues in the CDR3. The V gene's germline CDR1 is MNHEY and CDR2 SVGAGI. DNA for the CDR3: TGTGCCAGCAGTTACCGGGTTGATAATTCACCCCTCCACTTT. Protein product: CASSYRVDNSPLHF.

This clonotype was recorded at least ten times. The V gene is TRBV4-2, the J gene TRBJ2-7, with 8 bases identical to TRBD2. The CDR3 totals 16 residues. Germline CDR1 reads LGHNA; CDR2 reads YNFKEQ. Trimming cost V 0 bases and J 5 bases; bases outside gene matches: 9. The CDR3 DNA sequence: TGTGCCAGCAGCCAAGATGGTACGGGGGGGCACGACGAGCAGTACTTC. It is translated as CASSQDGTGGHDEQYF.

This clonotype was detected many times. The V call is TRBV28, the J call TRBJ1-2; D is possibly TRBD1 (5 bases). Germline V gene lookup returns CDR1 MDHEN and CDR2 SYDVKM. This CDR3 spans 15 amino acids. Trimming removed 6 bases from V and 0 bases from J, with 14 bases in between. CDR3 loop: CASRTPGTANYGYTF. The CDR3, as DNA: TGTGCCAGCAGGACACCCGGGACCGCTAACTATGGCTACACCTTC.

The rearrangement joins TRBV20-1 to TRBJ1-4; D is possibly TRBD1 (6 bases). The germline gives CDR1 DFQATT, CDR2 SNEGSKA (reference sequence). The CDR3 contains 13 residues. Here the CDR3 DNA reads TGCAGCGTCTCACAGGGTTCTGGGGAAAAACTGTTTTTT. Encoded protein: CSVSQGSGEKLFF.

This clonotype was seen repeatedly, ten times or more. This sequence joins TRBV29-1 and TRBJ2-7; D possibly corresponds to TRBD2 (6 bases). The CDR3 loop spans 12 amino acids. The germline V and J ends were trimmed by 7 bases and 4 bases, with 14 bases remaining between them. Per germline, CDR1 SQVTM and CDR2 ANQGSEA. DNA for the CDR3: TGCAGCGCTTCCCTCGGAGGGTACGAGCAGTACTTC. Protein: CSASLGGYEQYF.

The table lists this clonotype with many counts. The chain combines TRBV20-1 with TRBJ2-1, with D unclear. Trimming pared 3 bases from V and 6 bases from J, leaving 15 bases between. CDR3 size: 14 residues. The germline gives CDR1 DFQATT, CDR2 SNEGSKA (reference sequence). The CDR3 nucleotides read TGCAGTGCTAGCGTTCCGGGTCCAACCAATGAGCAGTTCTTC. Translation gives CSASVPGPTNEQFF.

This chain uses TRBV28 with TRBJ2-4; the D call may be TRBD1 or TRBD2 (8 bases each). CDR3 length: 18 residues. Trimming removed 1 base from V and 8 bases from J, with 24 bases in between. Germline assignment: CDR1 MDHEN and CDR2 SYDVKM. The CDR3 coding sequence is TGTGCCAGCAGTTTATCCCGGACAGGGACTAGGGGTTGGGACATTCAGTACTTC. Translating gives CASSLSRTGTRGWDIQYF.

This chain links TRBV27 with TRBJ1-1; D possibly corresponds to TRBD1 (6 bases). Germline values: CDR1 MNHEY, CDR2 SMNVEV (reference sequence). With 3 bases removed from V and 0 bases from J, the gap between germline ends came to 14 bases. CDR3 length: 16 residues. The CDR3 nucleotides are TGTGCCAGCAGTTTTTATGGACAGCGCATGAACACTGAAGCTTTCTTT. Translation: CASSFYGQRMNTEAFF.

V usage is TRBV28 and J usage is TRBJ1-1; no clear D. The CDR3 runs 11 residues. The ends were cut back, 7 bases at V and 0 bases at J, with 3 bases in the middle. Looked up from germline, CDR1 is MDHEN and CDR2 is SYDVKM. The CDR3 protein is CASILNTEAFF. CDR3 DNA sequence: TGTGCCAGCATTTTGAACACTGAAGCTTTCTTT.

The chain combines TRBV10-1 with TRBJ2-2; either TRBD1 or TRBD2 may supply D (5 bases each). The ends were cut back, 2 bases at V and 3 bases at J, with 13 bases in the middle. The length of the CDR3 is 16 residues. Germline CDR1 is WNHNN and CDR2 is SYGVQD (reference sequence). The CDR3: CASSEDSGPYTGELFF. In DNA, the CDR3 is TGCGCCAGCAGTGAGGATTCGGGACCCTACACCGGGGAGCTGTTTTTT.

The chain joins TRBV29-1 to TRBJ1-2; 9 positions match TRBD1. CDR1 and CDR2 from the germline V gene are SQVTM and ANQGSEA. There are 12 residues in the CDR3. After removal of 4 bases from V and 5 bases from J, the junction contained 2 bases not matched to a gene. CDR3 nucleotides: TGCAGCGTTGGGGACAGGGCTTATGGCTACACCTTC. Translating gives CSVGDRAYGYTF.

This clonotype was seen repeatedly, ten times or more. V is TRBV20-1 and J is TRBJ1-5, with TRBD1 matching 7 bases. Germline CDR1 and CDR2: DFQATT and SNEGSKA (reference sequence). CDR3 length equals 14 residues. V lost 3 bases to trimming and J lost 3 bases; unmatched junction nucleotides: 5. DNA of the CDR3: TGCAGTGCTAGGCCGGGACAGCCCAATCAGCCCCAGCATTTT. It specifies CSARPGQPNQPQHF.

V is TRBV28 and J is TRBJ1-4; the D gene is possibly TRBD1 (5 bases). Germline-derived CDR1 and CDR2 are MDHEN and SYDVKM. Trimming stripped 5 bases from V and 4 bases from J, with 11 bases between. This CDR3 comprises 14 residues. CDR3 bases: TGTGCCAGCAGTGGGGGACCGAATAATGAAAAACTGTTTTTT. Its protein is CASSGGPNNEKLFF.